The 30 T cell receptor beta chains below come from one sample, sequenced in a study of blood T cells in healthy people across ages. For the second PCR, which ran for roughly 6 to 11 cycles, a sample-barcoded 5' primer and a J-beta primer mix were used. TCRdb reprocessed the 5' RACE reads via MiXCR and lists one record per CDR3 protein. The repertoire holds more than 550,000 distinct CDR3 sequences, about a fifth seen once, with roughly 22% in the top ten. The specimen sequenced was blood. The receptors derive from a man aged 65 to 85 in good health.

The chain carries TRBV20-1 and TRBJ2-5; 10 nucleotides line up with TRBD1. The J call may be incorrect, as the DNA end agrees better with TRBJ2-7. The CDR3 covers 17 residues. CDR1 is DFQATT and CDR2 is SNEGSKA in the germline V gene (reference sequence). The DNA of the CDR3 is TGCAGTGCTAGAGGACCCGGGACAGGGGAGAGCTCCTACGAGCAGTACTTC. Translated, it gives CSARGPGTGESSYEQYF.

This clonotype appeared a few times. One base away lies a much larger clone, so this may be a sequencing read error. This chain joins TRBV20-1 and TRBJ1-1; D is unresolved. Trimming shortened V by 5 bases and J by 3 bases, and 16 bases separated the two germline ends. The CDR3 has 14 amino acids. Germline assignment: CDR1 DFQATT and CDR2 SNEGSKA (reference sequence). The CDR3 is CSARRLGTDTEAFF. The CDR3 coding sequence is TGCAGTGCTCGTCGTCTGGGCACCGACACTGAAGCTTTCTTT.

The CDR3 DNA reads TGTGCCAGCAGTCACAAGGACAGGGTTGAGACCCAGTACTTC. Its protein product is CASSHKDRVETQYF. The rearrangement uses TRBV7-9 and TRBJ2-5, with 8 bases lining up with TRBD1. CDR1 and CDR2 from the germline V gene are SEHNR and FQNEAQ (reference sequence). V was pared by 6 bases and J by 5 bases, with 8 bases of the junction left unmatched. The CDR3 has 14 residues.

In its sample, this clonotype was seen a few times. V and J are TRBV20-1 and TRBJ2-7; TRBD1 aligns across 8 bases. The germline gives CDR1 DFQATT, CDR2 SNEGSKA (reference sequence). V was pared by 4 bases and J by 3 bases, with 2 bases of the junction left unmatched. The CDR3 loop spans 12 amino acids. This CDR3 reads CSATDRGYEQYV. The CDR3 DNA reads TGCAGTGCTACCGACAGGGGCTACGAGCAGTACGTC.

The CDR3 here is CSAIGGQTQYF. CDR3 coding DNA: TGCAGTGCTATAGGGGGCCAGACCCAGTACTTC. The chain carries TRBV20-1 and TRBJ2-5; 7 positions match TRBD1. The CDR3 is made up of 11 amino acids. V shed 4 bases, J shed 6 bases, and the junction held 2 bases outside the gene matches. Germline V CDR1 and CDR2: DFQATT, SNEGSKA (reference sequence).

A few counts support this clonotype. The rearrangement uses TRBV12-3 or TRBV12-4 and TRBJ2-3, with D possibly being TRBD2 (6 bases). The ends were cut back, 7 bases at V and 4 bases at J, with 15 bases in the middle. This CDR3 comprises 14 residues. CDR3 in DNA: TGTGCCAGCACCCCGAGGGCGGGGTCAGATACGCAGTATTTT. It translates to CASTPRAGSDTQYF.

In its sample, this clonotype was seen a few times. V usage is TRBV12-3 or TRBV12-4 and J usage is TRBJ2-3, with 10 bases fitting TRBD2. V was pared by 5 bases and J by 5 bases, with 7 bases of the junction left unmatched. This CDR3 comprises 15 residues. The DNA of the CDR3 is TGTGCCAGCAGTACGCTAGCGGGAGTTGGAGATACGCAGTATTTT. This gives the protein CASSTLAGVGDTQYF.

V usage is TRBV20-1 and J usage is TRBJ2-5; 9 nucleotides line up with TRBD2. The J call may be mistaken, given a closer DNA end match to TRBJ2-7. The CDR3 has 14 residues. The germline V gene encodes CDR1 DFQATT and CDR2 SNEGSKA (reference sequence). CDR3 in amino acids: CSAWRAGGEGEQYV. The CDR3 DNA is TGCAGTGCTTGGAGAGCGGGAGGTGAGGGCGAGCAGTACGTC.

The chain combines TRBV6-6 with TRBJ1-4; 7 nucleotides agree with TRBD1. The length of the CDR3 is 17 residues. Germline lookup yields CDR1 MNHNY and CDR2 SVGAGI (reference sequence). After removal of 0 bases from V and 2 bases from J, the junction contained 6 bases not matched to a gene. As DNA, the CDR3 is TGTGCCAGCAGTTACTCAGGCAGGGGGGAGACTAATGAAAAACTGTTTTTT. Its protein product is CASSYSGRGETNEKLFF.

This clonotype was picked up a small number of times. The V and J genes are TRBV20-1 and TRBJ2-4, with D possibly TRBD2 on 5 matching bases. V was clipped by 5 bases and J by 2 bases, with 13 bases between them. In germline, CDR1 is DFQATT, CDR2 SNEGSKA (reference sequence). The CDR3 covers 14 residues. The CDR3: CSALRRGSKNIQYF. For the CDR3, the DNA is TGCAGTGCTTTGAGGAGAGGGTCCAAAAACATTCAGTACTTC.

This chain connects TRBV20-1 to TRBJ2-7; D is uncertain. Deletions cut 3 bases from V and 0 bases from J, with 6 bases between. CDR1 DFQATT and CDR2 SNEGSKA come from the germline V gene (reference sequence). The CDR3 has 12 amino acids. The CDR3 sequence: CSASDSSYEQYF. CDR3 sequence (DNA): TGCAGTGCTAGCGATAGCTCCTACGAGCAGTACTTC.

The table lists this clonotype with a few counts. The chain is built from TRBV29-1 and TRBJ2-7; 7 nucleotides align to TRBD1. The germline CDR1 and CDR2 sequences are SQVTM and ANQGSEA. The CDR3 loop spans 12 amino acids. J was trimmed by 5 bases and V by 6 bases; bases with no gene match: 7. CDR3 in DNA: TGCAGCGTCTGGCGGCAGGGGGACGAGCAGTACTTC. Translated, it gives CSVWRQGDEQYF.

This sequence joins TRBV29-1 and TRBJ2-5, with D possibly being TRBD1 (5 bases). CDR3 size: 18 residues. Germline V gene lookup returns CDR1 SQVTM and CDR2 ANQGSEA. V lost 5 bases, J lost 2 bases, and 27 bases lay in between. CDR3 sequence reads: CSVRNRRVNFGPQETQYF. The CDR3 bases are TGCAGCGTTAGGAACAGGCGAGTAAACTTCGGGCCACAAGAGACCCAGTACTTC.

This rearrangement joins TRBV20-1 to TRBJ2-1; TRBD1 agrees at 10 bases. The CDR3 is 15 amino acids. V gave up 1 base and J gave up 12 bases; unmatched junction bases: 12. The germline gives CDR1 DFQATT, CDR2 SNEGSKA (reference sequence). The CDR3 protein is CSARVGTGDVDVQFF. CDR3 nucleotide sequence: TGCAGTGCTAGAGTTGGGACAGGGGATGTGGATGTGCAGTTCTTC.

This chain joins TRBV3-1 and TRBJ1-2; 8 bases match TRBD1. J lost 3 bases, V lost 4 bases, and 7 bases had no gene match. The CDR3 covers 15 residues. Germline lookup yields CDR1 LGHDT and CDR2 YNNKEL (reference sequence). CDR3 amino acids: CASSPQGTGDYGYTF. Written as DNA, the CDR3 is TGTGCCAGCAGCCCACAAGGGACAGGAGACTATGGCTACACCTTC. The whole variable domain, remainder taken from reference TRBV3-1 and TRBJ1-2, is DTAVSQTPKYLVTQMGNDKSIKCEQNLGHDTMYWYKQDSKKFLKIMFSYNNKELIINETVPNRFSPKSPDKAHLNLHINSLELGDSAVYFCASSPQGTGDYGYTFGSGTRLTVV.

In regard to this clonotype: Being one base from a much bigger clone, this may be a read error. The chain links TRBV12-3 or TRBV12-4 to TRBJ2-3, with 7 bases matching TRBD2. The CDR3 spans 14 residues. After removal of 1 base from V and 10 bases from J, the junction contained 8 bases not matched to a gene. The CDR3 here is CASSLGGSLDAQYF. Here the CDR3 DNA reads TGTGCCAGCAGTTTAGGCGGGAGCCTCGATGCGCAGTATTTT.

This clonotype came up a few times. The chain has TRBV20-1 and TRBJ1-5; 9 bases match TRBD1. There are 16 residues in the CDR3. The germline gives CDR1 DFQATT, CDR2 SNEGSKA (reference sequence). Trimming removed 3 bases from V and 6 bases from J; junction bases left unmatched: 12. The CDR3 DNA is TGCAGTGCTAGTCCCCCAACAGGGGGCGAAGGTCAGCCCCAGCATTTT. Translating gives CSASPPTGGEGQPQHF.

The chain links TRBV12-3 or TRBV12-4 to TRBJ1-4, with D possibly matching TRBD1 (5 bases). This CDR3 spans 15 amino acids. Deletions cut 8 bases from V and 1 base from J, with 14 bases between. The CDR3 DNA reads TGTGCCAGCGGCTCCAGGGAACTAACTAATGAAAAACTGTTTTTT. Translation gives CASGSRELTNEKLFF.

This clonotype was counted between two and nine times. V and J are TRBV20-1 and TRBJ2-1; 14 bases are a match to TRBD2. Per germline, CDR1 DFQATT and CDR2 SNEGSKA (reference sequence). There are 14 residues in the CDR3. V shed 5 bases and J 4 bases; nucleotides not matched to a gene: 1. CDR3 nucleotide sequence: TGCAGTGCTTGGACTAGCGGGGGGTACAATGAGCAGTTCTTC. Its translation is CSAWTSGGYNEQFF.

This clonotype turned up a few times. The chain has TRBV6-6 and TRBJ2-2, with D perhaps TRBD2 (5 bases). V dropped 7 bases and J dropped 5 bases, with 11 bases sitting between them. The CDR3 totals 13 residues. Germline-derived CDR1 and CDR2 are MNHNY and SVGAGI (reference sequence). This chain's CDR3 is CASNKKRTGELFF. The CDR3 nucleotides read TGTGCCAGCAATAAAAAGCGGACCGGGGAGCTGTTTTTT.

J is TRBJ2-2 and V is TRBV29-1; D is perhaps TRBD2 (6 bases). With 7 bases removed from V and 8 bases from J, the gap between germline ends came to 32 bases. Per the germline V gene, CDR1 is SQVTM and CDR2 is ANQGSEA. The CDR3 consists of 18 residues. The CDR3 nucleotides read TGCAGCGCTGGGGGACTGACGTCCTTCGGGACTCGAGGTGGGGAGCTGTTTTTT. Residues: CSAGGLTSFGTRGGELFF.

CDR3 coding DNA: TGTGCCAGCAGTCCCCTACTCCGGGGGGATTTAGATGAGCAGTTCTTC. Translation gives CASSPLLRGDLDEQFF. The chain is built from TRBV28 and TRBJ2-1; the match to TRBD2 covers 7 bases. The CDR3 covers 16 residues. CDR1 is MDHEN, CDR2 SYDVKM, per germline. The V segment lost 5 bases and the J segment 8 bases; nucleotides outside the gene matches: 15.

This clonotype was observed a handful of times. The gene calls are TRBV29-1 and TRBJ2-7; 12 bases match TRBD1. V was clipped by 6 bases and J by 9 bases; unmatched bases: 6. The CDR3 is 12 residues long. CDR1 is SQVTM and CDR2 is ANQGSEA in the germline V gene. The CDR3 sequence: CSVGDRGQRQYF. CDR3 nucleotides: TGCAGCGTGGGGGACAGGGGGCAAAGGCAGTACTTC.

This clonotype was picked up a small number of times. The V gene is TRBV7-9, the J gene TRBJ1-6; D is unclear. The germline V gene encodes CDR1 SEHNR and CDR2 FQNEAQ (reference sequence). The CDR3 totals 14 residues. V lost 5 bases and J lost 7, with 12 bases in between. CDR3 sequence (DNA): TGTGCCAGCAGCCCAGACCTATTAAATTCACCCCTCCACTTT. It encodes CASSPDLLNSPLHF.

The table lists this clonotype with many counts. The V gene is TRBV7-9, the J gene TRBJ2-3; TRBD2 matches at 8 bases. The CDR3 runs 16 residues. Germline V lookup: CDR1 SEHNR, CDR2 FQNEAQ (reference sequence). V trimming: 5 bases; J trimming: 1 base; junction bases outside the gene matches: 8. The CDR3 DNA follows: TGTGCCAGCAGCGCCCCCGGGACTAGGGGCACAGATACGCAGTATTTT. It encodes CASSAPGTRGTDTQYF. Together with reference TRBV7-9 and TRBJ2-3, the CDR3 gives the full variable domain: DTGVSQNPRHKITKRGQNVTFRCDPISEHNRLYWYRQTLGQGPEFLTYFQNEAQLEKSRLLSDRFSAERPKGSFSTLEIQRTEQGDSAMYLCASSAPGTRGTDTQYFGPGTRLTVL.

This clonotype showed up just a few times. The V gene is TRBV21-1, the J gene TRBJ2-3; TRBD2, the table's D call, was not compared with the DNA. TRBV21-1 is labeled a pseudogene. The CDR3 consists of 17 residues. The CDR3 DNA reads TGTGCCAGCAGCCAGACTAGCGGTTATGGGGGCACAGATACGCAGTATTTT. It yields the protein CASSQTSGYGGTDTQYF.

The chain joins TRBV18 to TRBJ2-5; D uncertain. There are 12 residues in the CDR3. The V and J ends lost 3 bases and 5 bases respectively, with 7 bases between them. In germline, CDR1 is KGHSH, CDR2 LQKENI. The CDR3 nucleotides read TGTGCCAGCTCACCTTGGCAGGAGACCCAGTACTTC. It translates to CASSPWQETQYF. The variable domain in full, completed from reference TRBV18 and TRBJ2-5, reads NAGVMQNPRHLVRRRGQEARLRCSPMKGHSHVYWYRQLPEEGLKFMVYLQKENIIDESGMPKERFSAEFPKEGPSILRIQQVVRGDSAAYFCASSPWQETQYFGPGTRLLVL.

The chain combines TRBV6-4 with TRBJ2-5, with a tentative D call TRBD2 (6 bases). The last part of the DNA fits TRBJ2-7 better; the J call may be wrong. This CDR3 spans 14 amino acids. Germline assignment: CDR1 MRHNA and CDR2 SNTAGT. Written as DNA, the CDR3 is TGTGCCAGCAGTGGGTTAGCGGCCTCCTACGAGCAGTACGTC. Protein sequence: CASSGLAASYEQYV.

This clonotype was observed a few times. V usage is TRBV27 and J usage is TRBJ1-1, with a possible D match to TRBD1 (5 bases). Germline V CDR1 and CDR2: MNHEY, SMNVEV (reference sequence). CDR3 length: 13 amino acids. V dropped 6 bases and J dropped 7 bases, with 15 bases sitting between them. The CDR3 DNA is TGTGCCAGCAGGAGGGCGGGGACCTTTGAAGCTTTCTTT. The encoded protein is CASRRAGTFEAFF.

This clonotype turned up a few times. CDR3 in DNA: TGTGCCAGCAGCCTGGTACAGACCCCCTTTGGGAACTATGGCTACACCTTC. It is translated as CASSLVQTPFGNYGYTF. The rearrangement links TRBV27 to TRBJ1-2; D remains ambiguous. Germline V lookup: CDR1 MNHEY, CDR2 SMNVEV (reference sequence). There are 17 residues in the CDR3. The V end lost 6 bases, the J end lost 2 bases, and 22 bases lay between the germline ends.